This T cell receptor (beta chain) is from a study of beta chain features in type 1 diabetes. Expressed TCRB transcripts were sequenced after all isolated RNA was converted to cDNA. Sequencing used immunoSEQ multiplex PCR; TCRdb keeps in-frame clones, though not all of them. The sample lists more than 120,000 clones; more than 9% were seen once. The receptor comes from a man younger than 30 in good health. Sequencing input: naive CD4+ T cells from blood.

In DNA, the CDR3 is TGTGCCAGCAGCTTAAGGTTCGGGACAGAAGAACTACCCCTCCACTTT. It is translated as CASSLRFGTEELPLHF. The chain couples TRBV7-9 to TRBJ1-6, with 7 bases that match TRBD1. Losses at the gene ends were 2 bases for V and 12 bases for J; bases not matched to a gene: 13. The CDR3 covers 16 residues. CDR1 and CDR2 from the germline V gene are SEHNR and FQNEAQ (reference sequence). The variable domain in full, with the rest retrieved from reference TRBV7-9 and TRBJ1-6, is DTGVSQNPRHKITKRGQNVTFRCDPISEHNRLYWYRQTLGQGPEFLTYFQNEAQLEKSRLLSDRFSAERPKGSFSTLEIQRTEQGDSAMYLCASSLRFGTEELPLHFGNGTRLTVT.